A selection of T cell receptor beta chains follows, all from one sample in a study of T cells after posttransplantation cyclophosphamide. Sequenced by immunoSEQ multiplex PCR; TCRdb stores in-frame clones only, minus some. Singletons are absent from the sample, which has tens of thousands of clones. Specimen: PBMCs. Receptors originate from a man aged 35 to 55 in good health, CMV-negative, and a related stem cell transplant donor. The CDR3 runs from the conserved cysteine through the conserved F or W. The D gene is left open where the match is weak. Rows may omit the clone size; those that give it use once, few, many or a size class.

d_gene	v_gene	j_gene	abundance	len	CDR3aa	CDR3nt
.	TRBV7-2	TRBJ2-2	many	14	CASSLYSRPGELFF	TGTGCCAGCAGCTTATATTCTAGACCCGGGGAGCTGTTTTTT
.	TRBV29-1	TRBJ1-1	many	13	CSVEGGDDTEAFF	TGCAGCGTTGAAGGGGGAGACGACACTGAAGCTTTCTTT
.	TRBV15	TRBJ2-3	many	14	CATSRAGYADTQYF	TGTGCCACCAGCCGAGCAGGGTATGCCGATACGCAGTATTTT
.	TRBV11-2	TRBJ2-7	many	16	CASSLPSRDIPGEQYF	TGTGCCAGCAGCTTACCATCCCGAGACATCCCAGGGGAGCAGTACTTC
.	TRBV28	TRBJ2-3	many	13	CASTLPGPDTQYF	TGTGCCAGCACTCTCCCAGGCCCAGATACGCAGTATTTT
TRBD1	TRBV28	TRBJ2-3	many	16	CASINVGQPTTDTQYF	TGTGCCAGTATAAACGTGGGACAGCCCACCACAGATACGCAGTATTTT
.	TRBV14	TRBJ1-4	many	15	CASSQYRAVNEKLFF	TGTGCCAGCAGTCAATACAGGGCCGTTAATGAAAAACTGTTTTTT
.	TRBV11-3	TRBJ2-7	many	13	CASSAGGPYEQYF	TGTGCCAGCAGCGCCGGGGGGCCCTACGAGCAGTACTTC
TRBD1	TRBV7-2	TRBJ2-7	few	15	CASSHSGTASYEQYF	TGTGCCAGCAGTCATTCCGGGACAGCCTCCTACGAGCAGTACTTC
TRBD1	TRBV7-9	TRBJ1-5	many	16	CASSTGTGGSYQPQHF	TGTGCCAGCAGTACCGGGACAGGGGGCAGTTATCAGCCCCAGCATTTT
TRBD1	TRBV27	TRBJ2-7	many	13	CASGIQGAYEQYF	TGTGCCAGCGGAATACAGGGGGCCTACGAGCAGTACTTC
.	TRBV2	TRBJ2-2	many	15	CASSEEGVNIGELFF	TGTGCCAGCAGTGAAGAAGGAGTGAACATCGGGGAGCTGTTTTTT
TRBD1	TRBV6-6	TRBJ2-7	many	16	CASSRLPGQGSYEQYF	TGTGCCAGCAGTCGTCTCCCGGGACAGGGGTCCTACGAGCAGTACTTC
.	TRBV5-4	TRBJ2-1	many	14	CASMTEPGNNEQFF	TGTGCCAGCATGACTGAACCGGGGAACAATGAGCAGTTCTTC
.	TRBV29-1	TRBJ2-7	many	14	CSVALSDGRYEQYF	TGCAGCGTTGCATTAAGCGACGGGAGATACGAGCAGTACTTC
TRBD2	TRBV7-6	TRBJ2-1	many	16	CASSPIALAGDNEQFF	TGTGCCAGCAGCCCCATCGCGCTAGCGGGAGACAATGAGCAGTTCTTC
TRBD2	TRBV27	TRBJ2-3	many	13	CASLTSGGGTQYF	TGTGCCAGTCTGACTAGCGGGGGGGGTACGCAGTATTTT
TRBD2	TRBV7-2	TRBJ2-7	many	15	CASSLETSGTYEQYF	TGTGCCAGCAGCTTAGAGACTAGCGGAACCTACGAGCAGTACTTC
.	TRBV10-3	TRBJ2-2	many	14	CAISGAINTGELFF	TGTGCCATCAGTGGTGCTATAAACACCGGGGAGCTGTTTTTT
TRBD1	TRBV7-9	TRBJ2-3	many	16	CASSLSRTGPTDTQYF	TGTGCCAGCAGCTTATCTAGGACAGGGCCCACAGATACGCAGTATTTT
TRBD1	TRBV6-6	TRBJ2-7	many	15	CASSSSGTGGYEQYF	TGTGCCAGCAGTTCCTCCGGGACAGGGGGCTACGAGCAGTACTTC
TRBD1	TRBV7-2	TRBJ2-5	many	17	CASSQGMTGGEGETQYF	TGTGCCAGCAGCCAAGGGATGACAGGGGGCGAAGGGGAGACCCAGTACTTC
TRBD2	TRBV5-1	TRBJ2-3	many	16	CASSSLAGRGTDTQYF	TGCGCCAGCAGCTCCTTAGCGGGACGTGGCACAGATACGCAGTATTTT
.	TRBV6-6	TRBJ1-1	many	10	CASSYREAFF	TGTGCCAGCAGTTACCGTGAAGCTTTCTTT
.	TRBV15	TRBJ2-3	many	15	CATSRDFGSTDTQYF	TGTGCCACCAGCAGAGATTTCGGTAGCACAGATACGCAGTATTTT
TRBD2	TRBV5-4	TRBJ2-6	many	17	CASSLGGGRSGANVLTF	TGTGCCAGCAGCTTGGGCGGGGGGAGGTCTGGGGCCAACGTCCTGACTTTC
.	TRBV30	TRBJ1-1	many	12	CAWSSKNTEAFF	TGTGCCTGGAGTTCTAAGAACACTGAAGCTTTCTTT
TRBD2	TRBV7-9	TRBJ2-3	many	18	CASSLRGSSGRGTDTQYF	TGTGCCAGCAGCTTACGGGGTAGTAGCGGGAGGGGCACAGATACGCAGTATTTT
.	TRBV10-3	TRBJ1-2	many	13	CAISEQEDYGYTF	TGTGCCATCAGTGAGCAGGAGGACTATGGCTACACCTTC
TRBD1	TRBV19	TRBJ2-3	many	19	CASIPGQGTLKARTDTQYF	TGTGCCAGTATTCCGGGACAGGGGACCTTAAAGGCCCGCACAGATACGCAGTATTTT
.	TRBV5-1	TRBJ1-2	many	14	CASSVGGLTTGYTF	TGCGCCAGCTCGGTTGGAGGGCTTACTACTGGCTACACCTTC
.	TRBV4-3	TRBJ1-1	many	13	CASSQDHGNEAFF	TGCGCCAGCAGCCAAGACCACGGTAATGAAGCTTTCTTT
.	TRBV29-1	TRBJ2-7	many	13	CSVDGGGDYEQYF	TGCAGCGTTGATGGTGGCGGAGACTACGAGCAGTACTTC
.	TRBV4-3	TRBJ2-3	many	16	CASSLAGTPGTDTQYF	TGCGCCAGCAGCCTCGCGGGGACCCCCGGCACAGATACGCAGTATTTT
TRBD2	TRBV2	TRBJ2-7	many	14	CASRGREVLYEQYF	TGTGCCAGCCGGGGGCGGGAGGTACTCTACGAGCAGTACTTC
.	TRBV11-3	TRBJ1-6	many	13	CASSFLPSSPLHF	TGTGCCAGCAGCTTCCTACCATCTTCACCCCTCCACTTT
TRBD1	TRBV7-2	TRBJ1-5	many	13	CASSLDRVQPQHF	TGTGCCAGCAGCCTCGACAGGGTCCAGCCCCAGCATTTT
.	TRBV27	TRBJ2-3	many	13	CASRTGGTDTQYF	TGTGCCAGCAGGACCGGGGGTACAGATACGCAGTATTTT
TRBD1	TRBV6-5	TRBJ1-2	many	15	CASSHDRDRGIGYTF	TGTGCCAGCAGTCATGACCGGGACAGGGGGATTGGCTACACCTTC
TRBD1	TRBV18	TRBJ1-1	many	17	CASSPNLGQGANTEAFF	TGTGCCAGCTCACCTAACCTCGGACAGGGAGCGAACACTGAAGCTTTCTTT
.	TRBV19	TRBJ2-7	many	13	CASRGGSAYEQYF	TGTGCCAGCAGGGGCGGATCCGCCTACGAGCAGTACTTC
.	TRBV30	TRBJ2-1	many	13	CAWRRVGYNEQFF	TGTGCCTGGAGGCGGGTGGGCTACAATGAGCAGTTCTTC
TRBD1	TRBV30	TRBJ1-2	many	15	CAWSSGTGGNYGYTF	TGTGCCTGGTCGTCCGGGACAGGGGGAAACTATGGCTACACCTTC
TRBD2	TRBV5-5	TRBJ2-3	many	15	CASSLIAGGSDTQYF	TGTGCCAGCAGCTTGATAGCGGGAGGTTCAGATACGCAGTATTTT
TRBD1	TRBV15	TRBJ2-1	many	14	CATSRGTGYNEQFF	TGTGCCACCAGCAGGGGGACAGGGTATAATGAGCAGTTCTTC
.	TRBV21-1	TRBJ2-1	many	15	CASSKSRPGEDEQFF	TGTGCCAGCAGCAAGAGTAGACCCGGAGAGGATGAGCAGTTCTTC
TRBD2	TRBV7-2	TRBJ2-2	many	13	CVWTSANTGELFF	TGTGTCTGGACTAGCGCGAACACCGGGGAGCTGTTTTTT
.	TRBV6-4	TRBJ1-6	.	14	CASSVMGRNSPLHF	TGTGCCAGCAGTGTAATGGGGAGAAATTCACCCCTCCACTTT
TRBD1	TRBV6-5	TRBJ2-7	many	16	CASSYSTGTGAGEQYF	TGTGCCAGCAGTTACTCGACCGGGACAGGGGCCGGCGAGCAGTACTTC
.	TRBV27	TRBJ2-7	.	15	CASIIQDVLSYEQYF	TGTGCCAGTATAATCCAAGATGTTCTCTCCTACGAGCAGTACTTC
.	TRBV28	TRBJ2-5	many	14	CASSPDRPIEIQYF	TGTGCCAGCAGTCCTGACAGGCCCATCGAAATCCAGTACTTC
.	TRBV5-1	TRBJ1-1	many	19	CASSLTGRWTAAAGAEAFF	TGCGCCAGCAGCTTGACGGGTCGATGGACAGCGGCCGCGGGCGCTGAAGCTTTCTTT
.	TRBV2	TRBJ1-6	few	13	CASSSDRRKPLHF	TGTGCCAGCAGTTCCGACAGGCGGAAACCCCTCCACTTT
TRBD1	TRBV28	TRBJ1-6	.	13	CATGTGKVSPLHF	TGTGCCACCGGGACAGGGAAGGTTTCACCCCTCCACTTT
.	TRBV10-3	TRBJ1-1	many	14	CAISEIEDFVEAFF	TGTGCCATCAGTGAGATTGAGGACTTCGTTGAAGCTTTCTTT